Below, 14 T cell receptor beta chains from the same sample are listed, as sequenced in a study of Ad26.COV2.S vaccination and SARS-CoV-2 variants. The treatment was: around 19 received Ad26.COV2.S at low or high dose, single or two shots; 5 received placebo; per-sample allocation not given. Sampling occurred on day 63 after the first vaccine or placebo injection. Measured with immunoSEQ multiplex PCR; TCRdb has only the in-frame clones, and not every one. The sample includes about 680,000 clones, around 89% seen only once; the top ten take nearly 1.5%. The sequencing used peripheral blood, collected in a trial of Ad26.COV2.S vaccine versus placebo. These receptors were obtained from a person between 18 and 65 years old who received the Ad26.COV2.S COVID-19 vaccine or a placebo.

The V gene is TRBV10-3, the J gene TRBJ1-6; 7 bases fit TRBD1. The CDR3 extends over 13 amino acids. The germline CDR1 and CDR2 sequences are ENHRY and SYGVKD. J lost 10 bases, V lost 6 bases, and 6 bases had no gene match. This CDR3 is CAIRLDRESPLHF. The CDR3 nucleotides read TGTGCCATCAGGCTCGACAGGGAATCACCCCTCCACTTT.

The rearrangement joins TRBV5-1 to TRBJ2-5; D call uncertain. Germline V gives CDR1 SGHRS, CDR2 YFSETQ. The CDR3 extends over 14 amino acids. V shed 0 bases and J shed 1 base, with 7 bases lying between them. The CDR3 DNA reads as TGCGCCAGCAGCTTGGGGGCAGCCCAAGAGACCCAGTACTTC. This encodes CASSLGAAQETQYF.

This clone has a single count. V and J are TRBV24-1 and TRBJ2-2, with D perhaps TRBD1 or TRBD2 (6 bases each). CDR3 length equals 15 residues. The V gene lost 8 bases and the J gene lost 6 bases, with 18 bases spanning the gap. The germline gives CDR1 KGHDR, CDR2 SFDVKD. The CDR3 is CATILAHREAGELFF. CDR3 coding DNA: TGTGCCACCATTCTAGCCCACAGGGAGGCCGGGGAGCTGTTTTTT.

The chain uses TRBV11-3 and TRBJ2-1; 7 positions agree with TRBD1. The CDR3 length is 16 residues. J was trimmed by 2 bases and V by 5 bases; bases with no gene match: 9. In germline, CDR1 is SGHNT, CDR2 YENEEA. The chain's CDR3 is CASSEGGLRTYNEQFF. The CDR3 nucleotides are TGTGCCAGCAGCGAAGGGGGCCTAAGAACCTACAATGAGCAGTTCTTC.

CDR3 in amino acids: CASSPRPPPNTGELFF. CDR3 nucleotides: TGTGCCAGCAGCCCCAGACCTCCCCCCAACACCGGGGAGCTGTTTTTT. The chain is built from TRBV5-4 and TRBJ2-2; D gene unclear. CDR1 and CDR2 from the germline V gene are SGHNT and YYREEE (reference sequence). The CDR3 runs to 16 residues. Trimming stripped 4 bases from V and 2 bases from J, with 15 bases between.

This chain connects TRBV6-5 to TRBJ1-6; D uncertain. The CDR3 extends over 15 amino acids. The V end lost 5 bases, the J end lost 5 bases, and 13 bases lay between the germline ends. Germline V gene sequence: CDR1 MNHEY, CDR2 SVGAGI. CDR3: CASSPDISNNSPLHF. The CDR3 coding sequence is TGTGCCAGCAGTCCCGACATTTCAAATAATTCACCCCTCCACTTT.

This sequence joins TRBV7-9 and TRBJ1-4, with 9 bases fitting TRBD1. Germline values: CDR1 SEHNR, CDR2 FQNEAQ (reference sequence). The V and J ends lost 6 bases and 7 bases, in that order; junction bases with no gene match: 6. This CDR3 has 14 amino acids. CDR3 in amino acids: CASRGTGLSEKLFF. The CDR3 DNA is TGTGCCAGCAGAGGGACAGGGCTAAGTGAAAAACTGTTTTTT. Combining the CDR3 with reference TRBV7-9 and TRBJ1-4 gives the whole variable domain DTGVSQNPRHKITKRGQNVTFRCDPISEHNRLYWYRQTLGQGPEFLTYFQNEAQLEKSRLLSDRFSAERPKGSFSTLEIQRTEQGDSAMYLCASRGTGLSEKLFFGSGTQLSVL.

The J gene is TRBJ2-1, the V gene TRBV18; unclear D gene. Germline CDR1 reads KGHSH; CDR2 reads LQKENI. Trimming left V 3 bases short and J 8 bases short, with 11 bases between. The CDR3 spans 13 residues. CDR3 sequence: CASSPTGGHEQFF. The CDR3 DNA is TGTGCCAGCTCACCTACCGGCGGCCATGAGCAGTTCTTC.

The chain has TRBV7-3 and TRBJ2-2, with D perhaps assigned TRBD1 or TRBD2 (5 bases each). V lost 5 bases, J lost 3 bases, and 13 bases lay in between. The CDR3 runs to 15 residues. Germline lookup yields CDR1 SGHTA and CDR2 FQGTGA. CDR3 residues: CASSPQGAYTGELFF. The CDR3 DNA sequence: TGTGCCAGCAGCCCTCAGGGAGCATACACCGGGGAGCTGTTTTTT.

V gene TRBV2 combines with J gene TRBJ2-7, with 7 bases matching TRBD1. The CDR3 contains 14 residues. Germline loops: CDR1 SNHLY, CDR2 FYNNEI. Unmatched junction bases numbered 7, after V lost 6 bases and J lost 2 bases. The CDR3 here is CASRDQDRPYEQYF. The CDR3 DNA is TGTGCCAGCAGGGACCAGGACAGGCCCTACGAGCAGTACTTC.

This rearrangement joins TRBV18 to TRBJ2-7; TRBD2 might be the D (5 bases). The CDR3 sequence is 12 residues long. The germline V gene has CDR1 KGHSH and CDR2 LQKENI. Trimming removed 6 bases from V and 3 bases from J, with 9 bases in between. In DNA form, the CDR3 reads TGTGCCAGCTCGCCGGACTTCTACGAGCAGTACTTC. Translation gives CASSPDFYEQYF.

CDR3 region: CASKDIFNYGYTF. CDR3 in DNA: TGTGCCAGTAAGGACATCTTTAACTATGGCTACACCTTC. J is TRBJ1-2 and V is TRBV6-6; tentative D call: TRBD1 (5 bases). Germline loops: CDR1 MNHNY, CDR2 SVGAGI (reference sequence). This CDR3 has 13 residues. The ends were cut back, 9 bases at V and 1 base at J, with 12 bases in the middle.

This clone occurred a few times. DNA for the CDR3: TGTGCCAGCAAGGTGACCTTCTCTGGAAACACCATATATTTT. This gives the protein CASKVTFSGNTIYF. V usage is TRBV27 and J usage is TRBJ1-3; D unresolved. This CDR3 contains 14 residues. CDR1 is MNHEY, CDR2 SMNVEV, per germline (reference sequence). The V end was cut by 7 bases, the J end by 0 bases, with 10 bases between.

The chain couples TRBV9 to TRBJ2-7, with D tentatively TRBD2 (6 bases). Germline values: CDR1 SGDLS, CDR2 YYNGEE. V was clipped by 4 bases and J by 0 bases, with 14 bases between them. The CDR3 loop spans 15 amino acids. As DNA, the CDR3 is TGTGCCAGCAGCCCCGGGACTGCCAGCTCCTACGAGCAGTACTTC. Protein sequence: CASSPGTASSYEQYF.